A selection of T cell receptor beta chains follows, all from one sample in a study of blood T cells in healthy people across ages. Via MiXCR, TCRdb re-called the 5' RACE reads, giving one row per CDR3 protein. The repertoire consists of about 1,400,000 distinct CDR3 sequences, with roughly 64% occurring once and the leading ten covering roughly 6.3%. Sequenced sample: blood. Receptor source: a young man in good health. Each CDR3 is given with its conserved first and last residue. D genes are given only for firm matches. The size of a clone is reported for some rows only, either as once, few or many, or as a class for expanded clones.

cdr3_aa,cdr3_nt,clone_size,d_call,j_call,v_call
CASRLLGQENNEQFF,TGCGCCAGCAGACTATTGGGGCAGGAGAACAATGAGCAGTTCTTC,-,-,TRBJ2-1,TRBV5-1
CSARVDERKETQYF,TGCAGTGCTAGAGTGGACGAGCGAAAAGAGACCCAGTACTTC,-,-,TRBJ2-5,TRBV20-1
CSARDRRQYF,TGCAGTGCTAGAGATCGCCGGCAGTATTTT,-,-,TRBJ2-3,TRBV20-1
CASSLITYEAFF,TGTGCCAGCAGCTTAATTACGTACGAAGCTTTCTTT,-,-,TRBJ1-1,TRBV7-2
CASSPGTAVGGYTF,TGTGCCAGCAGTCCCGGGACGGCCGTTGGTGGCTACACCTTC,-,-,TRBJ1-2,TRBV27
CASSLIQRSYGYTF,TGTGCCAGCAGCTTAATACAGAGAAGCTATGGCTACACCTTC,few,-,TRBJ1-2,TRBV7-2
CASSGTQEQYF,TGTGCCAGCAGTGGCACCCAGGAGCAGTACTTC,-,-,TRBJ2-5,TRBV6-5
CSARSVISQETQYF,TGCAGTGCTAGATCGGTGATCAGTCAAGAGACCCAGTACTTC,-,-,TRBJ2-5,TRBV20-1
CASSFLLTSLSYEQYF,TGTGCCAGCAGCTTTCTTTTGACTAGCCTCTCCTACGAGCAGTACTTC,few,TRBD2,TRBJ2-7,TRBV7-9
CASSYEVGAKNIQYF,TGTGCCAGCAGTTATGAGGTCGGGGCCAAAAACATTCAGTACTTC,once,-,TRBJ2-4,TRBV6-6
CASSLVGRDEQFF,TGTGCCAGCAGTTTAGTGGGTAGAGATGAGCAGTTCTTC,-,-,TRBJ2-1,TRBV28
CSAGRDQETQYF,TGCAGTGCTGGTCGGGATCAAGAGACCCAGTACTTC,-,-,TRBJ2-5,TRBV20-1
CSASLQETQYF,TGCAGTGCTAGCCTCCAAGAGACCCAGTACTTC,-,-,TRBJ2-5,TRBV20-1
CASRPQGPDTQYF,TGCGCCAGCAGACCACAGGGGCCAGATACGCAGTATTTT,few,TRBD1,TRBJ2-3,TRBV5-1
CASDRQGGSYNEQYF,TGTGCCAGCGACCGACAGGGGGGATCCTACAATGAGCAGTACTTC,once,TRBD1,TRBJ2-7,TRBV4-2
CASSSEAEAFF,TGTGCCAGCAGTTCCGAGGCTGAAGCTTTCTTT,few,-,TRBJ1-1,TRBV7-9
CATSRDRPSGQTKETQYF,TGTGCCACCAGCAGAGATCGACCCTCGGGACAGACGAAAGAGACCCAGTACTTC,-,TRBD1,TRBJ2-5,TRBV15
CASSPLNVGSQYF,TGTGCCAGCAGCCCTTTGAACGTGGGAAGCCAGTACTTC,few,-,TRBJ2-4,TRBV3-1
CSATDKRLGGTEAFF,TGCAGTGCCACTGACAAAAGGTTGGGGGGCACTGAAGCTTTCTTT,-,-,TRBJ1-1,TRBV20-1
CASIGAVNQPQHF,TGCGCCAGCATCGGAGCAGTTAATCAGCCCCAGCATTTT,-,-,TRBJ1-5,TRBV10-2
CASTRDSLSTDTQYF,TGTGCCAGCACTCGGGACTCACTCAGCACAGATACGCAGTATTTT,-,-,TRBJ2-3,TRBV12-3/TRBV12-4
CASSQAESEGDTQYF,TGTGCCAGCAGCCAAGCGGAGTCCGAGGGAGATACGCAGTATTTT,-,-,TRBJ2-3,TRBV4-2
CASSWLLEQFF,TGTGCCAGCAGTTGGCTCCTTGAGCAGTTCTTC,few,-,TRBJ2-1,TRBV6-2/TRBV6-3
CASSTGHQETQYF,TGTGCCAGCAGTACCGGCCATCAAGAGACCCAGTACTTC,-,-,TRBJ2-5,TRBV12-3/TRBV12-4
CASSRTGLANEQFF,TGTGCCAGCAGTAGAACGGGACTAGCCAATGAGCAGTTCTTC,-,TRBD2,TRBJ2-1,TRBV28
CASSLVAGTPYGYTF,TGTGCCAGCAGCTTAGTTGCCGGGACACCCTATGGCTACACCTTC,-,-,TRBJ1-2,TRBV7-8
CSVAAETNTGELFF,TGCAGCGTTGCAGCGGAGACGAACACCGGGGAGCTGTTTTTT,few,-,TRBJ2-2,TRBV29-1
CVSSYGVETQYF,TGCGTCAGCAGCTACGGGGTCGAGACCCAGTACTTC,-,-,TRBJ2-5,TRBV5-1
CASRLASRIDTQYF,TGTGCCAGCAGACTAGCCTCACGCATAGATACGCAGTATTTT,-,-,TRBJ2-3,TRBV6-5
CSASPSGKETQYF,TGCAGTGCTAGTCCTAGCGGGAAAGAGACCCAGTACTTC,few,TRBD2,TRBJ2-5,TRBV20-1
CSDRSFQETQYF,TGCAGCGACAGGTCCTTCCAAGAGACCCAGTACTTC,once,-,TRBJ2-5,TRBV29-1
CSARVVGPSTYNEQFF,TGCAGTGCGAGGGTGGTTGGCCCCAGTACCTACAATGAGCAGTTCTTC,-,-,TRBJ2-1,TRBV20-1
CASNQGWEGPHEQFF,TGTGCCAGCAACCAGGGCTGGGAGGGCCCCCATGAGCAGTTCTTC,few,TRBD2,TRBJ2-1,TRBV7-8
CASTVRLAGEQYF,TGTGCCAGCACGGTCCGACTAGCGGGAGAGCAGTACTTC,-,TRBD2,TRBJ2-5,TRBV7-2
CASSYSTTNEKLFF,TGTGCCAGCAGTTACTCGACAACTAATGAAAAACTGTTTTTT,-,-,TRBJ1-4,TRBV6-2/TRBV6-3
CASSVGVPTDTQYF,TGTGCCAGCAGTGTTGGGGTCCCCACAGATACGCAGTATTTT,-,-,TRBJ2-3,TRBV27
CSVGGAREPSDEQFF,TGCAGCGTGGGGGGGGCGCGGGAGCCTTCGGATGAGCAGTTCTTC,few,-,TRBJ2-1,TRBV29-1
CSASGTGNQPQHF,TGCAGTGCTAGCGGGACAGGGAATCAGCCCCAGCATTTT,-,TRBD1,TRBJ1-5,TRBV20-1
CASSQARGGRETQYF,TGTGCCAGCAGCCAAGCCCGGGGGGGCAGGGAGACCCAGTACTTC,few,TRBD2,TRBJ2-5,TRBV4-2
CASRDRGSPYGYTF,TGTGCCAGCAGAGACAGGGGGTCTCCTTATGGCTACACCTTC,-,TRBD1,TRBJ1-2,TRBV2
CAISEGSRDTQYF,TGTGCCATCAGTGAGGGCTCCCGGGATACGCAGTATTTT,-,-,TRBJ2-3,TRBV10-3
CASSLLGPGGRERTDTQYF,TGTGCCAGCAGCTTGTTGGGACCGGGGGGTCGGGAGAGGACGGATACGCAGTATTTT,once,TRBD2,TRBJ2-3,TRBV5-6
CASSQKLGSPYEQYF,TGTGCCAGCAGCCAAAAGCTGGGTTCGCCCTACGAGCAGTACTTC,-,-,TRBJ2-7,TRBV7-9
CASSLVAGGDGYTF,TGTGCCAGCAGCTTAGTCGCTGGGGGCGACGGCTACACCTTC,few,-,TRBJ1-2,TRBV7-9
CSVPGVRYYEQYF,TGCAGCGTTCCGGGAGTAAGGTACTACGAGCAGTACTTC,-,-,TRBJ2-7,TRBV29-1
CASSQASREFNEQYF,TGTGCCAGCAGCCAAGCTTCTCGGGAGTTCAACGAGCAGTACTTC,-,-,TRBJ2-7,TRBV4-2
CASNQGETQYF,TGTGCCAGTAATCAGGGTGAGACCCAGTACTTC,-,-,TRBJ2-5,TRBV12-3/TRBV12-4
CASTSGGVYSGANVLTF,TGTGCCAGCACGAGTGGGGGGGTATACTCGGGGGCCAACGTCCTGACTTTC,-,TRBD2,TRBJ2-6,TRBV6-6
CASSALPGTGEETFTYNEQFF,TGTGCCAGCAGCGCCCTTCCCGGGACAGGGGAAGAAACGTTTACCTACAATGAGCAGTTCTTC,once,TRBD1,TRBJ2-1,TRBV6-2/TRBV6-3
CSARDQGLAGGSTDTQYF,TGCAGTGCTAGAGACCAGGGTCTGGCGGGAGGTTCCACAGATACGCAGTATTTT,-,TRBD2,TRBJ2-3,TRBV20-1
CASSQTGQGFFGYTF,TGCGCCAGCAGCCAAACGGGACAGGGGTTTTTTGGCTACACTTTC,-,TRBD1,TRBJ1-2,TRBV4-3
CASRRITGEETQYF,TGTGCCAGCAGGCGTATCACAGGGGAAGAGACCCAGTACTTC,few,TRBD1,TRBJ2-5,TRBV27
CAWGTSGRNGEQFF,TGTGCCTGGGGGACTAGCGGGAGAAATGGTGAGCAGTTCTTC,-,TRBD2,TRBJ2-1,TRBV30
CASSLAGGSAETQYF,TGTGCCAGCAGCTTAGCGGGGGGCTCCGCGGAGACCCAGTACTTC,-,-,TRBJ2-5,TRBV7-8
CATSRDNLADNEQFF,TGTGCCACCAGCAGAGATAACCTAGCGGACAATGAGCAGTTCTTC,few,TRBD2,TRBJ2-1,TRBV15
CASSETPVRQETQYF,TGTGCCAGCAGTGAAACGCCAGTGAGGCAAGAGACCCAGTACTTC,-,-,TRBJ2-5,TRBV6-1
CATSDSVDRVPADTQYF,TGTGCCACCAGTGATTCCGTGGACAGGGTACCGGCAGATACGCAGTATTTT,few,TRBD1,TRBJ2-3,TRBV24-1